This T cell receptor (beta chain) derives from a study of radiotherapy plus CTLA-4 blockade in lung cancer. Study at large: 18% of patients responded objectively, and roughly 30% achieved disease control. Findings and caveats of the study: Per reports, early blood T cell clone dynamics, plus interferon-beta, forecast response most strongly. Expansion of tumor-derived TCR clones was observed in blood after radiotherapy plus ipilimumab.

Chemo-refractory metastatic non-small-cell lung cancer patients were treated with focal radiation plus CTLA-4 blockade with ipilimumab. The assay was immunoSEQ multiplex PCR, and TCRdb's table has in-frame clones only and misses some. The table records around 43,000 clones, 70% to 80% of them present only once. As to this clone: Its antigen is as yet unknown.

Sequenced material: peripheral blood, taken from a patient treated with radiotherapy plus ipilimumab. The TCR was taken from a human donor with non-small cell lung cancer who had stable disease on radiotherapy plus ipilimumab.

The CDR3 DNA is TGTGCCAGCACCTTACAGGGACAGGGGGCATTGGCTTTCTTT. This codes for CASTLQGQGALAFF. The chain links TRBV6-6 to TRBJ1-1; 12 bases match TRBD1. CDR1 is MNHNY, CDR2 SVGAGI, per germline (reference sequence). CDR3 length equals 14 residues. The V segment lost 7 bases and the J segment 11 bases; nucleotides outside the gene matches: 11.